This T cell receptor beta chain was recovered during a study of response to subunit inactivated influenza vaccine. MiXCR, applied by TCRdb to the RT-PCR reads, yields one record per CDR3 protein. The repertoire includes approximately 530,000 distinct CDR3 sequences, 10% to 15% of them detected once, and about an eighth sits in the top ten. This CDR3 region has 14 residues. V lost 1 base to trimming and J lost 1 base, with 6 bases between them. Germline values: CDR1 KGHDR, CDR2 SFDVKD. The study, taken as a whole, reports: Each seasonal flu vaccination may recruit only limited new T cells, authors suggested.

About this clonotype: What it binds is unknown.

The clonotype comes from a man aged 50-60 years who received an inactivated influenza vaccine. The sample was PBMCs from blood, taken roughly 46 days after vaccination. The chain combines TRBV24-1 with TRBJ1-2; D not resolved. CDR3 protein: CATSDFGVNYGYTF. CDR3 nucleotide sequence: TGTGCCACCAGTGATTTCGGGGTTAACTATGGCTACACCTTC.